One sample yielded the 5 T cell receptor beta chains listed below, sequenced in a study of blood T cells in healthy people across ages. For the second PCR, which ran for about 6 to 12 cycles, a sample-barcoded 5' primer and a J-beta primer mix were used. MiXCR, applied by TCRdb to the 5' RACE reads, yields one record per CDR3 protein. The data show 750,000 to 1,000,000 distinct CDR3 sequences, with roughly 29% seen just once and roughly 10% held by the top ten. This sample also belongs to another study, concerning T cells of mothers and their children.

Material for sequencing was blood. All receptors come from a woman in her thirties or forties in good health.

This clonotype was counted a few times. The chain carries TRBV2 and TRBJ1-2; 9 bases are a match to TRBD1. V gave up 6 bases and J gave up 2 bases; unmatched junction bases: 4. Germline V gene lookup returns CDR1 SNHLY and CDR2 FYNNEI. The CDR3 totals 14 residues. Here the CDR3 DNA reads TGTGCCAGCAGGGGGACAGGGTTGAACTATGGCTACACCTTC. The encoded protein is CASRGTGLNYGYTF. Full variable domain (remainder filled in from reference TRBV2 and TRBJ1-2): EPEVTQTPSHQVTQMGQEVILRCVPISNHLYFYWYRQILGQKVEFLVSFYNNEISEKSEIFDDQFSVERPDGSNFTLKIRSTKLEDSAMYFCASRGTGLNYGYTFGSGTRLTVV.

This clonotype has at least ten counts. The V call is TRBV20-1, the J call TRBJ1-2; D unresolved. Between the trimmed V and J ends, which lost 3 bases and 8 bases, there was a span of 4 bases. This CDR3 comprises 9 residues. Germline assignment: CDR1 DFQATT and CDR2 SNEGSKA (reference sequence). DNA for the CDR3: TGCAGTGCTAGTCGGGGCTACACCTTC. Translating gives CSASRGYTF.

This clonotype was observed a few times. The chain recombines TRBV4-2 with TRBJ2-3, with a possible D match to TRBD2 (7 bases). Trimming removed 3 bases at V and 4 bases at J, with 17 bases between. Per the germline V gene, CDR1 is LGHNA and CDR2 is YNFKEQ. The CDR3 covers 16 residues. The chain's CDR3 is CASSQNGGGPADTQYF. The CDR3 DNA reads as TGTGCCAGCAGCCAGAATGGGGGGGGGCCCGCAGATACGCAGTATTTT.

The chain employs TRBV20-1 and TRBJ2-1; TRBD2 matches at 8 bases. The J segment lost 0 bases and the V segment lost 4 bases, leaving 2 bases of the junction unmatched. The CDR3 contains 14 residues. The germline gives CDR1 DFQATT, CDR2 SNEGSKA (reference sequence). This chain's CDR3 is CSAKLAVSYNEQFF. The CDR3 region has the DNA TGCAGTGCTAAACTAGCGGTCTCCTACAATGAGCAGTTCTTC.

The chain joins TRBV7-2 to TRBJ2-5, with 7 bases that match TRBD2. CDR3 length: 15 residues. The trim removed 4 bases at V and 5 bases at J, leaving 10 bases unmatched. Germline values: CDR1 SGHTA, CDR2 FQGNSA. The CDR3 loop reads CASSSRAGRGETQYF. In DNA form, the CDR3 reads TGTGCCAGCAGCTCCCGTGCGGGGAGGGGTGAGACCCAGTACTTC.